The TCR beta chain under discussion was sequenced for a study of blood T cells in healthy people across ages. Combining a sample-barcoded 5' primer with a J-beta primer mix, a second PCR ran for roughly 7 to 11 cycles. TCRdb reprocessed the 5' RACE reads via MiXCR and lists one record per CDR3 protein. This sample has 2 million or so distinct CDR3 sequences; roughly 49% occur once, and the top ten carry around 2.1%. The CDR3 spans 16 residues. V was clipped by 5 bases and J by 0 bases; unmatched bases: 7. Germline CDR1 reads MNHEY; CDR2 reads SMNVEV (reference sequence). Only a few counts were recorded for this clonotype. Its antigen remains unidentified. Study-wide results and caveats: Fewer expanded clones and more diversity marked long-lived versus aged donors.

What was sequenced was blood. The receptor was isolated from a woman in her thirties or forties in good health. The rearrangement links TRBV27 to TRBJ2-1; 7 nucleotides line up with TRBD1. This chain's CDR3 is CASSPPRQGSYNEQFF. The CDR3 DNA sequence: TGTGCCAGCAGTCCACCCCGACAGGGCTCCTACAATGAGCAGTTCTTC.